Below, 2 T cell receptor beta chains from the same sample are listed, as sequenced in a study of blood T cell repertoires in COVID-19. TCRdb's copy holds only in-frame clones and misses some; the assay was immunoSEQ multiplex PCR. Among around 450,000 clones, around 89% were seen once, and the ten largest hold approximately 4.3%. Sample: peripheral blood. Every receptor here comes from a woman aged 25 to 39 with acute or convalescent COVID-19.

The chain is built from TRBV6-1 and TRBJ1-2, with a tentative D call TRBD1 (5 bases). The CDR3 has 13 residues. Looked up from germline, CDR1 is MNHNS and CDR2 is SASEGT. V dropped 1 base and J dropped 8 bases, with 11 bases sitting between them. The CDR3 reads CASSEGDFGGYTF. CDR3 in DNA: TGTGCCAGCAGTGAAGGGGACTTCGGCGGCTACACCTTC.

In DNA form, the CDR3 reads TGTGCCAGCAGCCCGGGGGAGGGCTACTCCTATAATTCACCCCTCCACTTT. This sequence encodes CASSPGEGYSYNSPLHF. The V gene is TRBV5-6, the J gene TRBJ1-6; D may be TRBD1 (5 bases). The V end lost 4 bases, the J end lost 0 bases, and 14 bases lay between the germline ends. The CDR3 sequence is 17 residues long. Per germline, CDR1 SGHDT and CDR2 YYEEEE. Complete variable domain (other parts from reference TRBV5-6 and TRBJ1-6): DAGVTQSPTHLIKTRGQQVTLRCSPKSGHDTVSWYQQALGQGPQFIFQYYEEEERQRGNFPDRFSGHQFPNYSSELNVNALLLGDSALYLCASSPGEGYSYNSPLHFGNGTRLTVT.